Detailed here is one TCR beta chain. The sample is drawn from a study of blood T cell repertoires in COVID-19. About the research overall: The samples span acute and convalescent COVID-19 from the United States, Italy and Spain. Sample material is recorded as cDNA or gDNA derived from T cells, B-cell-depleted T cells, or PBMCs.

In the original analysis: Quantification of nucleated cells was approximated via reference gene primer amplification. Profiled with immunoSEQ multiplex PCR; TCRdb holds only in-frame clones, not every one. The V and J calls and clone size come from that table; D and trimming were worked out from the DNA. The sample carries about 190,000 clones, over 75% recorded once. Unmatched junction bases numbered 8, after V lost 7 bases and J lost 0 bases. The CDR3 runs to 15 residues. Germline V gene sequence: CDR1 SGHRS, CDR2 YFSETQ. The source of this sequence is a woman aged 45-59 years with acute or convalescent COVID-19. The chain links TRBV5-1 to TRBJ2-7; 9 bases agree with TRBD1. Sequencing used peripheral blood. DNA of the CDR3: TGCGCCAGCGGCCCCGGGGACAGGGACTCCTACGAGCAGTACTTC. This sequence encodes CASGPGDRDSYEQYF.